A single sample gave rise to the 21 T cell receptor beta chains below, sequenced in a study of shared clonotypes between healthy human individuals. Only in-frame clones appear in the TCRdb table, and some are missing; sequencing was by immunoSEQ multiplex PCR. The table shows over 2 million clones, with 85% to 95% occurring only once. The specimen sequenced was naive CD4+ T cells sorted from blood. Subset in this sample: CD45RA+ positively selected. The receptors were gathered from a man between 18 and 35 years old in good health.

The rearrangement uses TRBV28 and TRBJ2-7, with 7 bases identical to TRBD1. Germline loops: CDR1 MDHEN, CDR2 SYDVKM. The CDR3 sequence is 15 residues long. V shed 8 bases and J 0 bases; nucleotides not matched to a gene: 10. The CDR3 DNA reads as TGTGCCAGCGGACCCGAACAGGGGTCCTCCTACGAGCAGTACTTC. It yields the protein CASGPEQGSSYEQYF.

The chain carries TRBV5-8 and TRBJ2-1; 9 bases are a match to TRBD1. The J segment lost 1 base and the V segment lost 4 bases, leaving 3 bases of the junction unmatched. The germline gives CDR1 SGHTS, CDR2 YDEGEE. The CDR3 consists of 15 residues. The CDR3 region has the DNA TGTGCCAGCAGCCGACAGGGGGTTTCCTACAATGAGCAGTTCTTC. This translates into CASSRQGVSYNEQFF.

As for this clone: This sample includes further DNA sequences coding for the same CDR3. CDR3 loop: CASSSRNQPQHF. DNA of the CDR3: TGTGCCAGCAGTTCTAGGAATCAGCCCCAGCATTTT. The chain joins TRBV27 to TRBJ1-5, with D hard to call. From germline, CDR1 is MNHEY and CDR2 SMNVEV (reference sequence). CDR3 length: 12 amino acids. The V end lost 4 bases, the J end lost 4 bases, and 5 bases lay between the germline ends.

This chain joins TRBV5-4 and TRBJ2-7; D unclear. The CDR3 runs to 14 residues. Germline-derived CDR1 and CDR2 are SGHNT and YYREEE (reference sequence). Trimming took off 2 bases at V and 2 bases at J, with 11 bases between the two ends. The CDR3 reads CASSLLDGPYEQYF. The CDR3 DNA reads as TGTGCCAGCAGCTTATTGGACGGCCCCTACGAGCAGTACTTC.

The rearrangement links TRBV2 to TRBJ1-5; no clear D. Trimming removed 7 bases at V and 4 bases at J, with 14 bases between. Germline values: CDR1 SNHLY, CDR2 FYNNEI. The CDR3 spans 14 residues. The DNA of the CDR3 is TGTGCCAGCAACAGAGGGAAAGGTAATCAGCCCCAGCATTTT. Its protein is CASNRGKGNQPQHF.

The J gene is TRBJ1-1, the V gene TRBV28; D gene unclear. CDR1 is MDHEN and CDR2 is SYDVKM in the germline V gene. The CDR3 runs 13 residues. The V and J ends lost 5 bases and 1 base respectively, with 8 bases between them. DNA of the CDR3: TGTGCCAGCAGTCCAAACAAGAACACTGAAGCTTTCTTT. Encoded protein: CASSPNKNTEAFF.

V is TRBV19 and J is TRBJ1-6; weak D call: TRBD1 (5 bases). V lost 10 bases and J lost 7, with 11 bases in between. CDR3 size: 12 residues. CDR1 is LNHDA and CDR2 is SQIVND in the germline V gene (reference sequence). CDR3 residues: CATRDANSPLHF. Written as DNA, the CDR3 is TGTGCCACTCGGGACGCAAATTCACCCCTCCACTTT.

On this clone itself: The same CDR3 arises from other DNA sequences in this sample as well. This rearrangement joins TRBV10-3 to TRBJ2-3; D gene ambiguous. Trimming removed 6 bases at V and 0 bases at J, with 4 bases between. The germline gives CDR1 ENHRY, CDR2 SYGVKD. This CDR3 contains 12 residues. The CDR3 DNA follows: TGTGCCATCAGCGGGAGCACAGATACGCAGTATTTT. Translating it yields CAISGSTDTQYF.

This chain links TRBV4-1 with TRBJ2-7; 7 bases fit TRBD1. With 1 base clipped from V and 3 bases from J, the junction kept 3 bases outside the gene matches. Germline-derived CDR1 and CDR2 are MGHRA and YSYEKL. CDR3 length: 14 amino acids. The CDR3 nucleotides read TGCGCCAGCAGCCAAGGACAGGGCGACTACGAGCAGTACTTC. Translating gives CASSQGQGDYEQYF.

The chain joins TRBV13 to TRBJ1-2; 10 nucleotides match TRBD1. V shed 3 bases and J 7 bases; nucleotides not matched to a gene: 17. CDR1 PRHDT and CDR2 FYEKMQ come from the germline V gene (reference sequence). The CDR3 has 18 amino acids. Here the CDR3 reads CASSFLTGGSGPVGGYTF. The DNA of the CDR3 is TGTGCCAGCAGCTTCCTGACAGGGGGCTCTGGGCCCGTAGGTGGCTACACCTTC.

CDR3 sequence (DNA): TGTGCCAGCAGCCCATCGGGTGCTAACTATGGCTACACCTTC. Its protein product is CASSPSGANYGYTF. The chain has TRBV7-9 and TRBJ1-2; no clear D gene. This CDR3 has 14 amino acids. V was pared by 5 bases and J by 0 bases, with 10 bases between. CDR1 is SEHNR, CDR2 FQNEAQ, per germline (reference sequence).

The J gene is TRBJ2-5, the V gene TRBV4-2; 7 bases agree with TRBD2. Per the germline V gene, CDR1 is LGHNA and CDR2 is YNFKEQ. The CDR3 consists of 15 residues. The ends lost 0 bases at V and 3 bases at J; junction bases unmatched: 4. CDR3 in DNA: TGTGCCAGCAGCCAAGAAGGGGCGGGGGAAGAGACCCAGTACTTC. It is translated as CASSQEGAGEETQYF.

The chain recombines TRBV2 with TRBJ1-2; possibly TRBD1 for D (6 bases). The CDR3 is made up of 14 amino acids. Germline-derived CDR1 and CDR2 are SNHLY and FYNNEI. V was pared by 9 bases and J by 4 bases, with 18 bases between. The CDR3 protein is CASLMGGGRYGYTF. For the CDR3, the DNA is TGTGCCAGTTTAATGGGGGGCGGCCGCTATGGCTACACCTTC.

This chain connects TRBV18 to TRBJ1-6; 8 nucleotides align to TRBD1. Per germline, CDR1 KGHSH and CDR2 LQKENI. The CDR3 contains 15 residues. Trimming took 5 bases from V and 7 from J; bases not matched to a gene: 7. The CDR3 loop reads CASSADRVQNSPLHF. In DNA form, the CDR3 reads TGTGCCAGCTCAGCGGACAGGGTTCAGAATTCACCCCTCCACTTT.

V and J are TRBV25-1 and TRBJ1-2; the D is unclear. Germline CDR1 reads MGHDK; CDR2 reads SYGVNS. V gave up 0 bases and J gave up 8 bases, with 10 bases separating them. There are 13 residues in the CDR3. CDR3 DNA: TGTGCCAGCAGTGAATACGGTTTAGGGGGCTACACCTTC. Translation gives CASSEYGLGGYTF.

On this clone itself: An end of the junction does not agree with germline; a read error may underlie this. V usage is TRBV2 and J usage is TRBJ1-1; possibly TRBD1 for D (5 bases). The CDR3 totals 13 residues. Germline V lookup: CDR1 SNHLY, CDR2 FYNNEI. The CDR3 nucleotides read TGTGCCAGCAGTGAATCCCCTGCGGGCCGGACAATTTTT. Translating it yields CASSESPAGRTIF.

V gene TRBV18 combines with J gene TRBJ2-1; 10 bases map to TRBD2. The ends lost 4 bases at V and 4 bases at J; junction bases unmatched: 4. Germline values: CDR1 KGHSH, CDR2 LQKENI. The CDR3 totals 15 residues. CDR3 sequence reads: CASSRGTSAYNEQFF. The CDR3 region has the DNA TGTGCCAGCTCACGAGGGACTAGCGCGTACAATGAGCAGTTCTTC. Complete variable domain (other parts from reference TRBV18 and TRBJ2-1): NAGVMQNPRHLVRRRGQEARLRCSPMKGHSHVYWYRQLPEEGLKFMVYLQKENIIDESGMPKERFSAEFPKEGPSILRIQQVVRGDSAAYFCASSRGTSAYNEQFFGPGTRLTVL.

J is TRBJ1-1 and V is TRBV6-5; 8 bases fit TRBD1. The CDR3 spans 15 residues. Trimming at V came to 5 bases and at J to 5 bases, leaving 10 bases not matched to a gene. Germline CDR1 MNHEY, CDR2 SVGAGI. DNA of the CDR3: TGTGCCAGCAGTAAGACAGGGGTGGTAGCAACTGAAGCTTTCTTT. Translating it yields CASSKTGVVATEAFF.

CDR3: CATKDRVNTGELFF. The CDR3 nucleotides read TGTGCCACCAAGGACCGGGTGAACACCGGGGAGCTGTTTTTT. The rearrangement links TRBV15 to TRBJ2-2, with D hard to call. V gave up 7 bases and J gave up 1 base, with 10 bases separating them. The CDR3 runs 14 residues. Germline-derived CDR1 and CDR2 are LNHNV and YYDKDF (reference sequence).

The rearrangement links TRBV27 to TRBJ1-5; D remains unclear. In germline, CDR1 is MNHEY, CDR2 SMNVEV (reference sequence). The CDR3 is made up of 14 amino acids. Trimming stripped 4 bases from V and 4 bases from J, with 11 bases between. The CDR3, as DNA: TGTGCCAGCAGTTACGACGGAGGGAATCAGCCCCAGCATTTT. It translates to CASSYDGGNQPQHF.

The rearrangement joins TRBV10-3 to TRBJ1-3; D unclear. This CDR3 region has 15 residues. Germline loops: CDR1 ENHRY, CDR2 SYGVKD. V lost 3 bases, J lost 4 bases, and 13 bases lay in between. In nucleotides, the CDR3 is TGTGCCATCAGTGATGGCCCAAGGGCAGGAAACACCATATATTTT. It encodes CAISDGPRAGNTIYF.